Each of the 18 T cell receptor beta chains below was sequenced from the same sample in a study of shared clonotypes between healthy human individuals. Naive CD8 cells lacked CD45RO and underwent positive selection for CCR7, leaving out terminally differentiated effector memory CD45RA+ cells. Sequencing used immunoSEQ multiplex PCR; TCRdb keeps in-frame clones, though not all of them. Of roughly 650,000 clones in the sample, around 96% were seen once. The sequenced sample consisted of naive CD8+ T cells sorted from blood. Source of these receptors: a woman aged 25 to 45 in good health.

The chain combines TRBV28 with TRBJ1-2; D gene ambiguous. V lost 0 bases and J lost 0, with 8 bases in between. Germline V lookup: CDR1 MDHEN, CDR2 SYDVKM. The CDR3 sequence is 15 residues long. CDR3 residues: CASSLWGKANYGYTF. CDR3 bases: TGTGCCAGCAGTTTATGGGGGAAAGCTAACTATGGCTACACCTTC.

This clone was detected once. V gene TRBV28 combines with J gene TRBJ2-3; TRBD1 matches 10 bases. Losses at the gene ends were 10 bases for V and 0 bases for J; bases not matched to a gene: 7. Germline CDR1 MDHEN, CDR2 SYDVKM. The CDR3 sequence is 15 residues long. The CDR3 reads CATLRTGGSTDTQYF. The CDR3 DNA sequence: TGTGCCACCCTAAGGACAGGGGGGAGCACAGATACGCAGTATTTT. Using reference TRBV28 and TRBJ2-3 for the parts outside the CDR3, the full variable domain is DVKVTQSSRYLVKRTGEKVFLECVQDMDHENMFWYRQDPGLGLRLIYFSYDVKMKEKGDIPEGYSVSREKKERFSLILESASTNQTSMYLCATLRTGGSTDTQYFGPGTRLTVL.

The CDR3 DNA reads as TGTGCCAGCAGCTTATATAATCCAGGCCTAGAAACTGAAGCTTTCTTT. As protein: CASSLYNPGLETEAFF. The chain is built from TRBV7-8 and TRBJ1-1; D ambiguous. This CDR3 contains 16 residues. V was trimmed by 2 bases and J by 5 bases, leaving 18 bases between them. Germline V gives CDR1 SGHVS, CDR2 FQNEAQ.

This chain uses TRBV28 with TRBJ1-1; TRBD1 agrees at 7 bases. This CDR3 spans 14 amino acids. The V and J ends lost 8 bases and 2 bases, in that order; junction bases with no gene match: 8. In germline, CDR1 is MDHEN, CDR2 SYDVKM. CDR3 bases: TGTGCCAGCTGTGACAGGGCTGGAAACACTGAAGCTTTCTTT. As protein: CASCDRAGNTEAFF.

This rearrangement joins TRBV15 to TRBJ1-1; weak D call: TRBD1 (5 bases). This CDR3 contains 24 residues. V lost 0 bases and J 0 bases, leaving 35 bases between the germline ends. The germline CDR1 and CDR2 sequences are LNHNV and YYDKDF (reference sequence). The CDR3, as DNA: TGTGCCACCAGCAGAGATCTCAGGGAGGAGGGTGAAGGGTGGGTGGCACTAATGAACACTGAAGCTTTCTTT. Translating it yields CATSRDLREEGEGWVALMNTEAFF.

The rearrangement joins TRBV6-1 to TRBJ2-7, with TRBD1 matching over 7 bases. The V gene's germline CDR1 is MNHNS and CDR2 SASEGT. V shed 5 bases, J shed 6 bases, and the junction held 7 bases outside the gene matches. This CDR3 is built from 13 residues. The chain's CDR3 is CASSPTGTSEQYF. As DNA, the CDR3 is TGTGCCAGCAGTCCGACAGGGACGAGCGAGCAGTACTTC.

This rearrangement joins TRBV7-6 to TRBJ2-1, with D unresolved. CDR3 size: 16 residues. The germline gives CDR1 SGHVS, CDR2 FNYEAQ. Deletions cut 1 base from V and 4 bases from J, with 14 bases between. DNA for the CDR3: TGTGCCAGCAGCTTAGTCGTTCCTGGCGGATACAATGAGCAGTTCTTC. Amino acid sequence: CASSLVVPGGYNEQFF. Full variable domain (rest looked up from reference TRBV7-6 and TRBJ2-1): GAGVSQSPRYKVTKRGQDVALRCDPISGHVSLYWYRQALGQGPEFLTYFNYEAQQDKSGLPNDRFSAERPEGSISTLTIQRTEQRDSAMYRCASSLVVPGGYNEQFFGPGTRLTVL.

The J gene is TRBJ2-5, the V gene TRBV7-6; weak D call: TRBD2 (6 bases). Trimming pared 4 bases from V and 2 bases from J, leaving 8 bases between. The CDR3 length is 13 residues. Per the germline V gene, CDR1 is SGHVS and CDR2 is FNYEAQ. The CDR3 DNA reads TGTGCCAGCAGCTCAGGACTACAAGAGACCCAGTACTTC. Encoded protein: CASSSGLQETQYF.

The genes are TRBV7-9 and TRBJ2-3, with D possibly TRBD2 on 5 matching bases. V gave up 5 bases and J gave up 1 base, with 16 bases separating them. Per germline, CDR1 SEHNR and CDR2 FQNEAQ (reference sequence). The CDR3 covers 16 residues. CDR3 DNA sequence: TGTGCCAGCAGCCCAGTCTGGCTCGGGGGCACAGATACGCAGTATTTT. This sequence encodes CASSPVWLGGTDTQYF. Together with reference TRBV7-9 and TRBJ2-3, the CDR3 gives the full variable domain: DTGVSQNPRHKITKRGQNVTFRCDPISEHNRLYWYRQTLGQGPEFLTYFQNEAQLEKSRLLSDRFSAERPKGSFSTLEIQRTEQGDSAMYLCASSPVWLGGTDTQYFGPGTRLTVL.

A word on this clone: The CDR3 carries no conserved terminal phenylalanine or tryptophan, so it likely arises from a read error. The DNA is left out, because the CDR3 cannot be placed on it with certainty; the CDR3 is given as TCRdb lists it. Other nucleotide sequences in the sample specify the same CDR3. J is TRBJ2-7 and V is TRBV15. The CDR3 sequence runs 12 residues, both termini included. Germline V gene lookup returns CDR1 LNHNV and CDR2 YYDKDF (reference sequence). The CDR3 protein is CATSRDLGEGAS.

The chain employs TRBV27 and TRBJ2-1; 9 bases align to TRBD1. This CDR3 has 16 residues. Germline lookup yields CDR1 MNHEY and CDR2 SMNVEV (reference sequence). The J segment lost 4 bases and the V segment lost 3 bases, leaving 7 bases of the junction unmatched. CDR3 protein: CASSLLGGTGYNEQFF. As DNA, the CDR3 is TGTGCCAGCAGTTTGTTGGGGGGGACAGGGTACAATGAGCAGTTCTTC.

The rearrangement joins TRBV6-6 to TRBJ2-7; D is uncertain. CDR1 is MNHNY, CDR2 SVGAGI, per germline (reference sequence). The length of the CDR3 is 12 residues. V was shortened by 2 bases and J by 3 bases, with 5 bases between the two germline ends. The CDR3 reads CASSYRDYEQYF. CDR3 nucleotide sequence: TGTGCCAGCAGTTACAGGGACTACGAGCAGTACTTC.

The CDR3 sequence: CATTAGQGYNEQFF. DNA for the CDR3: TGTGCCACCACAGCCGGACAGGGATACAATGAGCAGTTCTTC. The V call is TRBV28, the J call TRBJ2-1; 8 bases match TRBD1. The CDR3 has 14 residues. Trimming at V came to 10 bases and at J to 4 bases, leaving 9 bases not matched to a gene. Germline assignment: CDR1 MDHEN and CDR2 SYDVKM. The whole variable domain, remainder taken from reference TRBV28 and TRBJ2-1, is DVKVTQSSRYLVKRTGEKVFLECVQDMDHENMFWYRQDPGLGLRLIYFSYDVKMKEKGDIPEGYSVSREKKERFSLILESASTNQTSMYLCATTAGQGYNEQFFGPGTRLTVL.

The V call is TRBV5-1, the J call TRBJ2-5; a weak D match, TRBD1 (6 bases). Per the germline V gene, CDR1 is SGHRS and CDR2 is YFSETQ. Trimming pared 0 bases from V and 1 base from J, leaving 13 bases between. This CDR3 spans 16 amino acids. The CDR3 protein is CASSLVSYRAQETQYF. In DNA form, the CDR3 reads TGCGCCAGCAGCTTGGTGTCGTACAGGGCCCAAGAGACCCAGTACTTC.

The chain employs TRBV27 and TRBJ2-1, with 9 bases that match TRBD2. The CDR3 is 14 residues long. In germline, CDR1 is MNHEY, CDR2 SMNVEV (reference sequence). V lost 3 bases and J lost 6; bases outside the gene matches: 3. CDR3 nucleotides: TGTGCCAGCAGTTTGAGACTAGCGGCCAATGAGCAGTTCTTC. Protein product: CASSLRLAANEQFF.

For this clone: Other nucleotide sequences from this sample produce the same CDR3. The rearrangement uses TRBV28 and TRBJ1-2; weak D call: TRBD1 (5 bases). The CDR3 contains 14 residues. The V gene lost 2 bases and the J gene lost 2 bases, with 9 bases spanning the gap. Per the germline V gene, CDR1 is MDHEN and CDR2 is SYDVKM. The CDR3 nucleotides are TGTGCCAGCAGTTTAGCCCGGGGGAACTATGGCTACACCTTC. Encoded protein: CASSLARGNYGYTF.

V and J are TRBV4-1 and TRBJ2-3; either TRBD1 or TRBD2 may fit D (5 bases each). The CDR3 runs 15 residues. With 3 bases removed from V and 2 bases from J, the gap between germline ends came to 12 bases. The germline V gene has CDR1 MGHRA and CDR2 YSYEKL. CDR3 coding DNA: TGCGCCAGCAGCCAGCAGGGACCCTCCACAGATACGCAGTATTTT. It specifies CASSQQGPSTDTQYF.

The CDR3, as DNA: TGTGCCAGCAGGGGACTAGCCCGTGAGCAGTACTTC. It translates to CASRGLAREQYF. This rearrangement joins TRBV27 to TRBJ2-5; 9 nucleotides line up with TRBD2. The CDR3 contains 12 residues. CDR1 and CDR2 (germline): MNHEY, SMNVEV (reference sequence). The J segment lost 11 bases and the V segment lost 6 bases, leaving 7 bases of the junction unmatched.